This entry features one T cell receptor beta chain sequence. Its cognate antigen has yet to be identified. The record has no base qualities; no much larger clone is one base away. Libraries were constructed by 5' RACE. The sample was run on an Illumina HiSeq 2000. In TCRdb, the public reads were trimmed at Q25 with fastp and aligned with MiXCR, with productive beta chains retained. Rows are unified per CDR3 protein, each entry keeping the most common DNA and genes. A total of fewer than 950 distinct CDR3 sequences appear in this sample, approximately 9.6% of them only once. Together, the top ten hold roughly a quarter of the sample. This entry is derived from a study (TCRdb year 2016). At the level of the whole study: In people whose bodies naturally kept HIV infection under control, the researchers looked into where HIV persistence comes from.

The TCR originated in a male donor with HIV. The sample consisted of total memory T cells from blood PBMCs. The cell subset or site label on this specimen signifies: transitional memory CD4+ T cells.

The bases are TGTGCCAGCAGTTACTCGAGGACGGGCCGGGGGCCCCAGCATTTT. The translation is CASSYSRTGRGPQHF. The sequence is built from TRBV6-5 and TRBJ1-5, with no confident D gene call. Including the terminal cysteine and phenylalanine, the CDR3 comprises 15 residues. Only CDR3 DNA remains: 45 bases, in frame from the first base. Trimming at the junction amounts to 0 bases on V and 9 bases on J, and the germline ends lie 15 bases apart. The germline V gene encodes CDR1 MNHEY and CDR2 SVGAGI.